One and the same sample provided the 17 T cell receptor beta chains below, sequenced in a study of blood T cell repertoires in COVID-19. Sequenced by immunoSEQ multiplex PCR; TCRdb stores in-frame clones only, minus some. The sample consists of some 160,000 clones, roughly 81% of them appearing once. The specimen was peripheral blood. The origin of the receptors is a woman aged 80 or over with COVID-19, enrolled during active disease.

The V call is TRBV5-1, the J call TRBJ2-3; D is ambiguous. Trimming took 5 bases from V and 6 from J, leaving 13 bases between them. The germline V gene encodes CDR1 SGHRS and CDR2 YFSETQ. The CDR3 is 13 residues long. The chain's CDR3 is CASRSVAGDTQYF. As DNA, the CDR3 is TGCGCCAGCAGGTCGGTTGCAGGCGATACGCAGTATTTT. The full variable domain, its missing parts supplied by reference TRBV5-1 and TRBJ2-3, is KAGVTQTPRYLIKTRGQQVTLSCSPISGHRSVSWYQQTPGQGLQFLFEYFSETQRNKGNFPGRFSGRQFSNSRSEMNVSTLELGDSALYLCASRSVAGDTQYFGPGTRLTVL.

This rearrangement joins TRBV5-4 to TRBJ2-1, with 10 nucleotides matching TRBD2. Germline CDR1 SGHNT, CDR2 YYREEE (reference sequence). CDR3 size: 17 residues. J gave up 0 bases and V 4 bases, and 7 bases lay outside the gene matches. CDR3 coding DNA: TGTGCCAGCAGCCCGACTAGCGGGCCGAGCTCCTACAATGAGCAGTTCTTC. Translation gives CASSPTSGPSSYNEQFF.

The chain is built from TRBV11-2 and TRBJ2-3; 7 nucleotides align to TRBD1. The CDR3 has 17 residues. The germline V gene has CDR1 SGHAT and CDR2 FQNNGV. V lost 4 bases to trimming and J lost 1 base; unmatched junction nucleotides: 11. For the CDR3, the DNA is TGTGCCAGCAGCTCGCCCGGACAGGTGGTCCGCACAGATACGCAGTATTTT. It translates to CASSSPGQVVRTDTQYF.

V and J are TRBV28 and TRBJ2-7; the match to TRBD2 covers 7 bases. CDR3 length: 14 residues. Unmatched junction bases numbered 11, after V lost 6 bases and J lost 6 bases. Germline CDR1 is MDHEN and CDR2 is SYDVKM. CDR3 in DNA: TGTGCCAGCAGCCCGGCAAATCGCGGGGGCGAGCAGTACTTC. It specifies CASSPANRGGEQYF.

This rearrangement joins TRBV4-1 to TRBJ2-5; TRBD1 matches 12 bases. The V gene's germline CDR1 is MGHRA and CDR2 YSYEKL. With V trimmed by 4 bases and J by 5 bases, 5 bases remained unmatched. CDR3 size: 15 residues. CDR3 sequence: CASSRGQGASETQYF. CDR3 coding DNA: TGCGCCAGCAGCCGGGGACAGGGGGCGTCGGAGACCCAGTACTTC.

The rearrangement links TRBV7-6 to TRBJ2-1, with 7 bases fitting TRBD2. V lost 5 bases and J lost 1; bases outside the gene matches: 5. This CDR3 is 15 amino acids long. The germline V gene encodes CDR1 SGHVS and CDR2 FNYEAQ. The CDR3, as DNA: TGTGCCAGCAGCCCCGGCGGGGGTTCCTACAATGAGCAGTTCTTC. It translates to CASSPGGGSYNEQFF.

The CDR3 coding sequence is TGTGCCAGCAGTTTTTACCCCGGGACAGGGAGCTATGGCTACACCTTC. Translating it yields CASSFYPGTGSYGYTF. The V gene is TRBV2, the J gene TRBJ1-2; 9 bases match TRBD1. Germline V gene lookup returns CDR1 SNHLY and CDR2 FYNNEI. V shed 5 bases and J 4 bases; nucleotides not matched to a gene: 11. This CDR3 region has 16 residues.

This sequence joins TRBV19 and TRBJ2-7; 8 bases agree with TRBD1. Germline assignment: CDR1 LNHDA and CDR2 SQIVND (reference sequence). Losses at the gene ends were 3 bases for V and 3 bases for J; bases not matched to a gene: 7. The CDR3 has 15 amino acids. CDR3 in DNA: TGTGCCAGTAGTATGGGCGGACAGGGTTACTACGAGCAGTACTTC. It specifies CASSMGGQGYYEQYF.

The genes are TRBV21-1 and TRBJ1-3; the D call of TRBD1 is as the table states it, not checked on the DNA. TRBV21-1 counts as a pseudogene. CDR3 length: 18 amino acids. CDR3 protein: CASSNCLCGQGIGNTIYF. The CDR3 coding sequence is TGTGCCAGCAGCAATTGTCTGTGTGGGCAGGGAATTGGAAACACCATATATTTT.

This clone was detected only a few times. The sample contains more than one DNA sequence encoding this CDR3. The chain recombines TRBV18 with TRBJ2-5; D is uncertain. The CDR3 contains 12 residues. Germline CDR1 reads KGHSH; CDR2 reads LQKENI. Trimming shortened V by 2 bases and J by 2 bases, and 3 bases separated the two germline ends. The CDR3 spells CASSPSQETQYF. DNA of the CDR3: TGTGCCAGCTCACCATCTCAAGAGACCCAGTACTTC. The full variable domain, in which reference TRBV18 and TRBJ2-5 provide the parts outside the CDR3, is NAGVMQNPRHLVRRRGQEARLRCSPMKGHSHVYWYRQLPEEGLKFMVYLQKENIIDESGMPKERFSAEFPKEGPSILRIQQVVRGDSAAYFCASSPSQETQYFGPGTRLLVL.

The genes are TRBV29-1 and TRBJ2-7, with TRBD1 identical over 7 bases. The germline gives CDR1 SQVTM, CDR2 ANQGSEA. This CDR3 comprises 14 residues. V trimming: 1 base; J trimming: 1 base; junction bases outside the gene matches: 4. The CDR3 coding sequence is TGCAGCGTTGAAGTTCCGGGACAGTCCTACGAGCAGTACTTC. This codes for CSVEVPGQSYEQYF.

The V gene is TRBV15, the J gene TRBJ1-3, with no clear D. V was trimmed by 0 bases and J by 8 bases, leaving 14 bases between them. The CDR3 has 15 amino acids. Germline values: CDR1 LNHNV, CDR2 YYDKDF (reference sequence). Here the CDR3 DNA reads TGTGCCACCAGCAGAGATTATAAAATCGGGGACACCATATATTTT. This encodes CATSRDYKIGDTIYF.

This clone has a handful of counts. The chain links TRBV2 to TRBJ2-5; a weak D match, TRBD1 (5 bases). Germline values: CDR1 SNHLY, CDR2 FYNNEI. The CDR3 length is 12 residues. The V gene lost 8 bases and the J gene lost 5 bases, with 12 bases spanning the gap. The chain's CDR3 is CASSTVGETQYF. CDR3 bases: TGTGCCAGCTCGACAGTGGGGGAGACCCAGTACTTC.

The rearrangement uses TRBV27 and TRBJ2-7; D gene unclear. The CDR3 has 13 amino acids. The V end lost 2 bases, the J end lost 2 bases, and 7 bases lay between the germline ends. Germline CDR1 reads MNHEY; CDR2 reads SMNVEV (reference sequence). The CDR3 DNA follows: TGTGCCAGCAGTTTAGGGCAGCCCTACGAGCAGTACTTC. Translation gives CASSLGQPYEQYF.

The chain has TRBV5-5 and TRBJ2-5, with a tentative D call TRBD1 (6 bases). The CDR3 has 13 amino acids. Germline V CDR1 and CDR2: SGHKS, YYEKEE (reference sequence). V shed 4 bases and J shed 6 bases, with 13 bases lying between them. Written as DNA, the CDR3 is TGTGCCAGCAGCGGGCAGGGGTTACAGACCCAGTACTTC. It specifies CASSGQGLQTQYF.

CDR3 nucleotide sequence: TGTGCCAGTAGTTTAGCAGACTATGGCTACACCTTC. Translating gives CASSLADYGYTF. The gene calls are TRBV19 and TRBJ1-2, with D uncertain. The V gene's germline CDR1 is LNHDA and CDR2 SQIVND (reference sequence). The CDR3 contains 12 residues. V dropped 5 bases and J dropped 3 bases, with 7 bases sitting between them.

The genes are TRBV28 and TRBJ2-7; 9 bases fit TRBD2. This CDR3 spans 15 amino acids. Germline V gives CDR1 MDHEN, CDR2 SYDVKM. Germline trimming cut 4 bases from V and 3 bases from J; bases unmatched to any gene: 7. The CDR3 is CASSSRTSAFYEQYF. Here the CDR3 DNA reads TGTGCCAGCAGTTCTAGGACTAGCGCCTTCTACGAGCAGTACTTC.